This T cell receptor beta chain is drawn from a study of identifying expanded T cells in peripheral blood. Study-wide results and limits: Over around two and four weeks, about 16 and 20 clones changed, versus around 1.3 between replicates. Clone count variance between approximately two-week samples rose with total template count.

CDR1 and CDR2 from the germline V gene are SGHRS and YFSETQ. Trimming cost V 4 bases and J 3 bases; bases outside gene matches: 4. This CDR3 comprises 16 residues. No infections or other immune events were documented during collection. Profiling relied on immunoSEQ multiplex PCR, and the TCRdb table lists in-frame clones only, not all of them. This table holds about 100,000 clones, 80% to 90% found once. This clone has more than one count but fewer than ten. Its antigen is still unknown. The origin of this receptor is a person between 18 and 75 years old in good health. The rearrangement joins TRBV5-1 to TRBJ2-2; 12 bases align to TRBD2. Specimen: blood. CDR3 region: CASSPRLAGDTGELFF. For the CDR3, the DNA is TGCGCCAGCAGCCCCCGACTAGCGGGGGACACCGGGGAGCTGTTTTTT. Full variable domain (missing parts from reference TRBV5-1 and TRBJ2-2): KAGVTQTPRYLIKTRGQQVTLSCSPISGHRSVSWYQQTPGQGLQFLFEYFSETQRNKGNFPGRFSGRQFSNSRSEMNVSTLELGDSALYLCASSPRLAGDTGELFFGEGSRLTVL.